Listed here are 9 T cell receptor beta chains from one sample, sequenced in a study of regulatory T cells in long-lasting Graves disease. Time point given: persistent/refractory GD, antithyroid drugs over 5 years with positive TRAb. There was RNA extracted from PBMCs, and the TCR library was made from it. Relying on iRepertoire HTBI primers and Arm-PCR of CDR3 regions, the team built TCR beta libraries. TCRdb re-called the multiplex PCR reads through MiXCR, storing one row per CDR3 protein. The sample lists over 650,000 distinct CDR3 sequences; around 30% were seen once. Specimen: peripheral blood mononuclear cells (PBMCs), collected when the disease was refractory, from a patient treated with antithyroid drugs. These receptors all stem from a female donor with Graves disease.

The chain links TRBV28 to TRBJ1-2, with a tentative D call TRBD1 (5 bases). In germline, CDR1 is MDHEN, CDR2 SYDVKM. V was clipped by 3 bases and J by 7 bases, with 9 bases between them. This CDR3 region has 12 residues. The CDR3 DNA reads TGTGCCAGCAGTTTCAAGAGGGGTGGCTACACCTTC. Translated: CASSFKRGGYTF.

The chain recombines TRBV7-9 with TRBJ1-2, with D possibly matching TRBD1 (5 bases). Germline values: CDR1 SEHNR, CDR2 FQNEAQ (reference sequence). This CDR3 is built from 15 residues. Trimming removed 1 base at V and 8 bases at J, with 17 bases between. This chain's CDR3 is CASSLGDGASIGYTF. The CDR3 nucleotides read TGTGCCAGCAGCTTAGGGGACGGTGCTTCGATAGGCTACACCTTC.

This chain uses TRBV19 with TRBJ2-2; no clear D. V shed 8 bases and J shed 0 bases, with 13 bases lying between them. CDR3 size: 15 residues. Looked up from germline, CDR1 is LNHDA and CDR2 is SQIVND (reference sequence). This CDR3 reads CASSPEFANTGELFF. DNA for the CDR3: TGTGCCAGTTCTCCAGAGTTCGCGAACACCGGGGAGCTGTTTTTT. Full variable domain (remainder filled in from reference TRBV19 and TRBJ2-2): DGGITQSPKYLFRKEGQNVTLSCEQNLNHDAMYWYRQDPGQGLRLIYYSQIVNDFQKGDIAEGYSVSREKKESFPLTVTSAQKNPTAFYLCASSPEFANTGELFFGEGSRLTVL.

This clonotype was seen a few times. The rearrangement links TRBV12-3 or TRBV12-4 to TRBJ1-5; possible D gene TRBD1, 5 bases. Trimming shortened V by 6 bases and J by 0 bases, and 12 bases separated the two germline ends. The CDR3 covers 15 residues. The CDR3 loop is CASRTGRDSNQPQHF. CDR3 DNA: TGTGCCAGCAGAACAGGTCGGGATAGCAATCAGCCCCAGCATTTT.

Comments on this clonotype: The junction does not match germline at one end; this may be a read error. The chain is built from TRBV4-1 and TRBJ1-1, with D unresolved. Germline loops: CDR1 MGHRA, CDR2 YSYEKL. This CDR3 is built from 16 residues. The CDR3, as DNA: TGTGTCAGCAGCCAAGGTAACAGACCTGTGAACACTGAAGCTTTCTTT. Its translation: CVSSQGNRPVNTEAFF.

This clonotype was picked up a small number of times. The chain links TRBV5-1 to TRBJ2-7, with D tentatively TRBD1 or TRBD2 (5 bases each). The germline gives CDR1 SGHRS, CDR2 YFSETQ. V lost 0 bases and J 6 bases, leaving 16 bases between the germline ends. The CDR3 totals 15 residues. Here the CDR3 reads CASSLAQGPLGEQYF. DNA of the CDR3: TGCGCCAGCAGCTTGGCCCAGGGACCCCTCGGCGAGCAGTACTTC. Full variable domain (remainder filled in from reference TRBV5-1 and TRBJ2-7): KAGVTQTPRYLIKTRGQQVTLSCSPISGHRSVSWYQQTPGQGLQFLFEYFSETQRNKGNFPGRFSGRQFSNSRSEMNVSTLELGDSALYLCASSLAQGPLGEQYFGPGTRLTVT.

This clonotype was counted only a few times. V gene TRBV7-3 combines with J gene TRBJ2-7; 7 bases align to TRBD2. V shed 3 bases, J shed 4 bases, and the junction held 12 bases outside the gene matches. CDR3 length: 16 amino acids. Germline lookup yields CDR1 SGHTA and CDR2 FQGTGA. DNA of the CDR3: TGTGCCAGCAGCTTGAGGATTTGCGGGAGAGTGTACGAGCAGTACTTC. Protein: CASSLRICGRVYEQYF.

This clonotype was seen more than once but under ten times. V gene TRBV6-2 or TRBV6-3 combines with J gene TRBJ2-1, with 9 bases fitting TRBD2. The trim removed 2 bases at V and 8 bases at J, leaving 13 bases unmatched. Germline V lookup: CDR1 MNHEY, CDR2 SVGEGT. The CDR3 spans 17 residues. The CDR3 bases are TGTGCCAGCAGTTACACCCTAGCGGGATTCCCCGGGGATGAGCAGTTCTTC. It encodes CASSYTLAGFPGDEQFF.

The chain uses TRBV19 and TRBJ1-1, with D unclear. The V gene lost 3 bases and the J gene lost 7 bases, with 12 bases spanning the gap. The CDR3 has 13 residues. The germline gives CDR1 LNHDA, CDR2 SQIVND (reference sequence). The CDR3 sequence is CASSIGEGSEAFF. The CDR3 DNA is TGTGCCAGTAGTATTGGGGAGGGTAGTGAAGCTTTCTTT.